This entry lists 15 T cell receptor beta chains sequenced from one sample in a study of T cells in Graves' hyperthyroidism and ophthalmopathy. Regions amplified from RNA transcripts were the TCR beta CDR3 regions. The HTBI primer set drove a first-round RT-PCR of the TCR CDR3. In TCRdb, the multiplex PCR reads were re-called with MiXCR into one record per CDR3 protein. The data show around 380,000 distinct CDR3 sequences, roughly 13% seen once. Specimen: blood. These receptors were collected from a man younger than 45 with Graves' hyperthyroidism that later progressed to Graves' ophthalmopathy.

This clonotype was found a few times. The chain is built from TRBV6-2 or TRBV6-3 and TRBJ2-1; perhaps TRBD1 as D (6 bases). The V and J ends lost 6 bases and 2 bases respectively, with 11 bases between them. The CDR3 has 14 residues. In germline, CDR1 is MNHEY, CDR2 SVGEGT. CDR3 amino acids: CASSETGAYNEQFF. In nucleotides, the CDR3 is TGTGCCAGCAGCGAGACAGGCGCCTACAATGAGCAGTTCTTC.

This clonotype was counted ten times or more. The CDR3 sequence: CARRGQPQHF. Written as DNA, the CDR3 is TGTGCCCGCCGAGGTCAGCCCCAGCATTTT. The chain couples TRBV30 to TRBJ1-5; D is unclear. The CDR3 is 10 residues long. V was cut by 8 bases and J by 6 bases, with 8 bases left in between. Germline V gene lookup returns CDR1 GTSNPN and CDR2 SVGIG (reference sequence).

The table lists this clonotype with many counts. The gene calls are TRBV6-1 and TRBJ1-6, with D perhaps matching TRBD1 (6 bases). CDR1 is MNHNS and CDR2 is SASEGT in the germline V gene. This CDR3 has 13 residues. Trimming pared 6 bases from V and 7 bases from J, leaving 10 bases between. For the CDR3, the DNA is TGTGCCAGCAGGTGGACAGAAAATTCACCCCTCCACTTT. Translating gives CASRWTENSPLHF.

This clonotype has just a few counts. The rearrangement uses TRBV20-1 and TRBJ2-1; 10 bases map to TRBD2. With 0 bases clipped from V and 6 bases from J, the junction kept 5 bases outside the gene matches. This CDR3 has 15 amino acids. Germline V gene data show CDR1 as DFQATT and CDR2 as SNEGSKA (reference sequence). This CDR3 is CSAREAAGGGNEQFF. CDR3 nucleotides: TGCAGTGCTAGAGAGGCAGCGGGGGGGGGCAATGAGCAGTTCTTC.

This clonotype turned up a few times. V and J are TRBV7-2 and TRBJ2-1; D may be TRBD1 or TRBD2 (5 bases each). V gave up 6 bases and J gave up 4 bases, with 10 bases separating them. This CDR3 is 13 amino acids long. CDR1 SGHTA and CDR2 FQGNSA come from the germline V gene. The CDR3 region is CASSWGPYNEQFF. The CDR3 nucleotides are TGTGCCAGCAGTTGGGGACCGTACAATGAGCAGTTCTTC.

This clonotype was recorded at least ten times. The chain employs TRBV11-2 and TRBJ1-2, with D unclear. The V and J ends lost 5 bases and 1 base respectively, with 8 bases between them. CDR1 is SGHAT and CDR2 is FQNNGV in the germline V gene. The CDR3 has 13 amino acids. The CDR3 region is CASSRDHNYGYTF. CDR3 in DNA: TGTGCCAGCAGCCGCGATCATAACTATGGCTACACCTTC.

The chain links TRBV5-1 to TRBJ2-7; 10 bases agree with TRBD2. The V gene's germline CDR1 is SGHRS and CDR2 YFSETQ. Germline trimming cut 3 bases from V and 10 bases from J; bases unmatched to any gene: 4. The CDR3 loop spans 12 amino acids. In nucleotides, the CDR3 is TGCGCCAGCAGCTGGACTAGCGGAGATCAGTACTTC. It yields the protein CASSWTSGDQYF.

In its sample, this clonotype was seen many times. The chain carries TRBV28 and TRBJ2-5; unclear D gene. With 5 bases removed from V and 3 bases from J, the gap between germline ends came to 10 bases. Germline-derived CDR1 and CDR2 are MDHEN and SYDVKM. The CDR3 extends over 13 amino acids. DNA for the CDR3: TGTGCCAGCAGTCCCGGAGTAGAAGAGACCCAGTACTTC. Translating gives CASSPGVEETQYF. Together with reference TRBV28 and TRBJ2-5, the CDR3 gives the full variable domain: DVKVTQSSRYLVKRTGEKVFLECVQDMDHENMFWYRQDPGLGLRLIYFSYDVKMKEKGDIPEGYSVSREKKERFSLILESASTNQTSMYLCASSPGVEETQYFGPGTRLLVL.

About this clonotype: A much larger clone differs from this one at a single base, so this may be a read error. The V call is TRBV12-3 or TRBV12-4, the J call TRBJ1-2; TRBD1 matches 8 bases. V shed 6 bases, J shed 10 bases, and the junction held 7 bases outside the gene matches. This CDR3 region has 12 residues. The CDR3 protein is CASRLQGAFYTF. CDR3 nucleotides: TGTGCCAGCAGGTTGCAGGGGGCCTTCTACACCTTC.

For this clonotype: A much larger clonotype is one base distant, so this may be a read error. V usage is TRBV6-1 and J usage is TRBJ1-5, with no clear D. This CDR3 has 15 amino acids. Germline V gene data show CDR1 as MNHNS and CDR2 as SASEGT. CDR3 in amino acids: CASSERQYSDQPQHF. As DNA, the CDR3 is TGTGCCAGCAGTGAACGTCAATATAGCGATCAGCCCCAGCATTTT.

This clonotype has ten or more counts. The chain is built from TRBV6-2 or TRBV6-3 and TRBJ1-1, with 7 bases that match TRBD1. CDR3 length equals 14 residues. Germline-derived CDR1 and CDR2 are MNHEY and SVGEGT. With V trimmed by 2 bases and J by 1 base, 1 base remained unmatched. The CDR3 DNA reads TGTGCCAGCAGTTACGACAGGGAGAACACTGAAGCTTTCTTT. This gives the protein CASSYDRENTEAFF.

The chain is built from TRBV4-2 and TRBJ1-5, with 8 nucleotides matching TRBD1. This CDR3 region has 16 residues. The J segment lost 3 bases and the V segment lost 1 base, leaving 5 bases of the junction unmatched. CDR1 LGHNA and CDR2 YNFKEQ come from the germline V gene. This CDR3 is CASSQAGTGINQPQHF. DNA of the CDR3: TGTGCCAGCAGCCAAGCCGGGACAGGAATCAATCAGCCCCAGCATTTT.

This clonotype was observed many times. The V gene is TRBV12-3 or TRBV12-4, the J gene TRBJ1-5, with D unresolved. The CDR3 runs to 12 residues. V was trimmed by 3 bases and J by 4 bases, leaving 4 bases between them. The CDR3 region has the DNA TGTGCCAGCAGTTTCGAGAATCAGCCCCAGCATTTT. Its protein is CASSFENQPQHF.

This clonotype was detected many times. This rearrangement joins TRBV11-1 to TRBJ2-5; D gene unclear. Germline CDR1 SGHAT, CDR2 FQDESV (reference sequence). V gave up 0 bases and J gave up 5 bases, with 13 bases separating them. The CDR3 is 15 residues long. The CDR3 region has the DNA TGTGCCAGCAGCTTAGCGTTCGGTAGCAGCGAGACCCAGTACTTC. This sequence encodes CASSLAFGSSETQYF.

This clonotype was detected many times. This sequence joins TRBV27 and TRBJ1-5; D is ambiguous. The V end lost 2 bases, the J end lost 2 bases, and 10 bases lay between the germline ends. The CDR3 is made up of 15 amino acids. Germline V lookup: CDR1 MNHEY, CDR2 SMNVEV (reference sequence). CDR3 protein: CASSLVPSRNQPQHF. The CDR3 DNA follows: TGTGCCAGCAGTTTAGTCCCCTCTCGCAATCAGCCCCAGCATTTT.